This entry lists 3 T cell receptor beta chains sequenced from one sample in a study of human T cells and chemical hapten exposure. The time point: patch test 1, 2 weeks after DPC sensitization. This sample's treatment: therapeutic diphenylcyclopropenone sensitization with weekly scalp DPC. One entry per CDR3 protein results from TCRdb running MiXCR on the RACE reads. Of around 340,000 distinct CDR3 sequences in the sample, about 7% were seen once. Specimen: whole blood, collected in connection with sensitization to the hapten diphenylcyclopropenone (DPC). The origin of the receptors is a woman aged 18-29 years with alopecia areata. Some clones in this sample may be carry-over from other donors' samples.

V and J are TRBV7-2 and TRBJ1-4; no clear D gene. Germline values: CDR1 SGHTA, CDR2 FQGNSA. The CDR3 runs 15 residues. Deletions cut 1 base from V and 3 bases from J, with 9 bases between. The CDR3: CASSLDGNPNEKLFF. The CDR3, as DNA: TGTGCCAGCAGCTTAGATGGCAATCCTAATGAAAAACTGTTTTTT.

Here the CDR3 DNA reads TGTGCCAGCAGTTTACCCCAGCCCTTGTCCCTCCACTTT. Encoded protein: CASSLPQPLSLHF. The V call is TRBV27, the J call TRBJ1-6; D is unresolved. Looked up from germline, CDR1 is MNHEY and CDR2 is SMNVEV (reference sequence). Trimming removed 2 bases at V and 14 bases at J, with 13 bases between. The CDR3 length is 13 residues.

V and J are TRBV2 and TRBJ1-5; D unclear. This CDR3 has 14 residues. V dropped 3 bases and J dropped 0 bases, with 6 bases sitting between them. Germline values: CDR1 SNHLY, CDR2 FYNNEI. CDR3 nucleotides: TGTGCCAGCAGTGAGGGCTTTAGCAATCAGCCCCAGCATTTT. Protein sequence: CASSEGFSNQPQHF.